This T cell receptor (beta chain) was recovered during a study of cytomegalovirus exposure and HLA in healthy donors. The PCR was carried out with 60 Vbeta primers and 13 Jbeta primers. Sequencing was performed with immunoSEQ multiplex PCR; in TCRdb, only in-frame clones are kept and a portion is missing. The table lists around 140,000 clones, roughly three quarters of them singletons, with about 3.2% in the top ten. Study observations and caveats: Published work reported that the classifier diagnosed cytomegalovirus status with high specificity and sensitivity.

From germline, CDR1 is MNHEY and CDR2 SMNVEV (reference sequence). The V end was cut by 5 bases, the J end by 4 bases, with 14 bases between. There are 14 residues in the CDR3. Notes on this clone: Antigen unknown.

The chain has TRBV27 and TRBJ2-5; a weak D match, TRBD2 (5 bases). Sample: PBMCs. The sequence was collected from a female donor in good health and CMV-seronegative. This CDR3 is CASSLHRRGETQYF. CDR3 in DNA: TGTGCCAGCAGTCTCCATCGCCGGGGAGAGACCCAGTACTTC.